The T cell receptor beta chain under discussion was sequenced for a study of blood T cell repertoires in COVID-19. Study-level background: Samples of COVID-19 (acute and convalescent) were obtained from the United States, Italy and Spain. T cells, B-cell-depleted T cells, or PBMCs supplied cDNA or gDNA.

The method was immunoSEQ multiplex PCR; TCRdb's version includes in-frame clones alone and lacks a portion of them. The sample records roughly 220,000 clones, approximately 90% being singletons. Cohort assignment relied on participant-reported clinical history. Per the germline V gene, CDR1 is LGHDT and CDR2 is YNNKEL (reference sequence). Germline trimming cut 3 bases from V and 6 bases from J; bases unmatched to any gene: 0. This CDR3 contains 14 residues. The material sequenced was PBMCs or T cells enriched from blood (not recorded which). The V call is TRBV3-1 (or the pseudogene TRBV3-2), the J call TRBJ2-2; TRBD2 matches 11 bases. This TCR was recovered from a woman aged 40 to 50 with acute COVID-19. The CDR3 sequence is CASSQTSGAGELFF. Here the CDR3 DNA reads TGTGCCAGCAGCCAGACTAGCGGGGCCGGGGAGCTGTTTTTT.